This T cell receptor (beta chain) was recovered during a study of CD8+CD57+ T cells in acquired aplastic anemia. Points from the study as a whole: Researchers report that twenty-nine CD8+ CDR3 sequences appeared in both patients and controls.

Patients chosen for sequencing had CD8+CD57+ cells that had expanded, as shown by flow cytometry. This clonotype was detected a few times. The antigen is not known. TCR beta VDJ and CDR3 profiling used genomic DNA as template. TCRdb reanalysed the reads using MiXCR and keeps one entry per CDR3 protein. This table holds about 160,000 distinct CDR3 sequences, approximately 44% found once. Sequenced input: sorted CD4+, CD8+, or CD8+CD57+ T cells (not recorded which) from PBMCs. The TCR was taken from a human donor with aplastic anemia.

The CDR3 DNA sequence: TGTGCCACCAGTGATGCCGGACGGCCAGGGGGTGATGGCTACACCTTC. This encodes CATSDAGRPGGDGYTF. The V call is TRBV24-1, the J call TRBJ1-2; 7 nucleotides align to TRBD1. Germline values: CDR1 KGHDR, CDR2 SFDVKD. CDR3 length: 16 residues. The ends lost 3 bases at V and 6 bases at J; junction bases unmatched: 12.